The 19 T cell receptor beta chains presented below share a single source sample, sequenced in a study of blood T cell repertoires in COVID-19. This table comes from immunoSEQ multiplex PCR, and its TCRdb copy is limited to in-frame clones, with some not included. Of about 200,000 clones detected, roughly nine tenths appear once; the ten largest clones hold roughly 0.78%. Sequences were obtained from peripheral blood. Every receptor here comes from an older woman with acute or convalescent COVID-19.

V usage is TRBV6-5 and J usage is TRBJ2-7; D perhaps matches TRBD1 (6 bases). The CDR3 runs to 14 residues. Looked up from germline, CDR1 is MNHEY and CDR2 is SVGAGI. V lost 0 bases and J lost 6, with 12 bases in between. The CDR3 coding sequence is TGTGCCAGCAGTTACTCGTCCGGGACAACCGAGCAGTACTTC. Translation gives CASSYSSGTTEQYF.

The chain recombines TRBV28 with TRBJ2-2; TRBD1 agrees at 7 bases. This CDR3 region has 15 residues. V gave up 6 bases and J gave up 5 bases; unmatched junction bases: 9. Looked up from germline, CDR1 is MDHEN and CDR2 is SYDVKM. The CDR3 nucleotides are TGTGCCAGCAGAGACACGAGGGGGCGGACCGGGGAGCTGTTTTTT. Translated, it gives CASRDTRGRTGELFF.

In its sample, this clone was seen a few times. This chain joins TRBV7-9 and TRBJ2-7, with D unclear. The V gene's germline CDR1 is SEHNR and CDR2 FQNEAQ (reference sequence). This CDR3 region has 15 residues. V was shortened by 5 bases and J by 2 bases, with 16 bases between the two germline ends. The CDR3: CASSAGILSTYEQYF. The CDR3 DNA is TGTGCCAGCAGCGCCGGAATCCTTAGCACCTACGAGCAGTACTTC.

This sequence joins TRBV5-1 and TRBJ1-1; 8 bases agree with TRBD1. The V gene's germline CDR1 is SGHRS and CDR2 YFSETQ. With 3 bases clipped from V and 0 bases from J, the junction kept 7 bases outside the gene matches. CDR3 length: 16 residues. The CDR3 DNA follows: TGCGCCAGCAGCTCCCAGACAGGGGACGTGAACACTGAAGCTTTCTTT. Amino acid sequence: CASSSQTGDVNTEAFF.

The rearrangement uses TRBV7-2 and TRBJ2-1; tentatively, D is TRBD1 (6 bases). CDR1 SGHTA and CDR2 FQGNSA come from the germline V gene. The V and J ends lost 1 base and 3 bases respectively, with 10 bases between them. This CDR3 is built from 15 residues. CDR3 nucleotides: TGTGCCAGCAGCTTAGTAGTAGGGGGCTACAATGAGCAGTTCTTC. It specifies CASSLVVGGYNEQFF. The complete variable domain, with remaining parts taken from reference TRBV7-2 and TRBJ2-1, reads GAGVSQSPSNKVTEKGKDVELRCDPISGHTALYWYRQSLGQGLEFLIYFQGNSAPDKSGLPSDRFSAERTGGSVSTLTIQRTQQEDSAVYLCASSLVVGGYNEQFFGPGTRLTVL.

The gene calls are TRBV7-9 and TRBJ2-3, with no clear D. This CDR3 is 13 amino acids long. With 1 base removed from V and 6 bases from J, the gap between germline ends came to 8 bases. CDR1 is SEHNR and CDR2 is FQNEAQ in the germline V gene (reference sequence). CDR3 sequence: CASSLDPGDTQYF. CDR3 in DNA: TGTGCCAGCAGCTTAGACCCCGGTGATACGCAGTATTTT.

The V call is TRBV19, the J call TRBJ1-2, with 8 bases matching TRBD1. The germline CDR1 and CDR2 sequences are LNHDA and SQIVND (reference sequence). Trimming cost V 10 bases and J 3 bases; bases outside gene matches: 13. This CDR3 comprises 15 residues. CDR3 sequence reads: CATLSIGQGYYGYTF. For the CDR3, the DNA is TGTGCCACACTCTCCATAGGACAGGGCTACTATGGCTACACCTTC. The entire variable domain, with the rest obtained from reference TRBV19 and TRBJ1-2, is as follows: DGGITQSPKYLFRKEGQNVTLSCEQNLNHDAMYWYRQDPGQGLRLIYYSQIVNDFQKGDIAEGYSVSREKKESFPLTVTSAQKNPTAFYLCATLSIGQGYYGYTFGSGTRLTVV.

The CDR3 sequence is CASSEVTGAGELFF. CDR3 nucleotides: TGTGCCAGCAGTGAAGTCACAGGGGCCGGGGAGCTGTTTTTT. The chain recombines TRBV6-1 with TRBJ2-2, with 7 bases aligning to TRBD1. Germline loops: CDR1 MNHNS, CDR2 SASEGT. After removal of 1 base from V and 6 bases from J, the junction contained 2 bases not matched to a gene. The CDR3 runs to 14 residues.

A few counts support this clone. The CDR3 is CASSMGQGRGYTF. The CDR3 nucleotides read TGTGCCAGTAGTATGGGGCAGGGTCGTGGCTACACCTTC. The rearrangement uses TRBV19 and TRBJ1-2, with D perhaps TRBD1 (5 bases). The ends were cut back, 3 bases at V and 7 bases at J, with 12 bases in the middle. Germline V gene data show CDR1 as LNHDA and CDR2 as SQIVND (reference sequence). The CDR3 contains 13 residues.

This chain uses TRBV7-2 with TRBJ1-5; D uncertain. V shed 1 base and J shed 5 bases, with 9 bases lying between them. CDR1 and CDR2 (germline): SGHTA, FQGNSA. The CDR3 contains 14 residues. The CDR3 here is CASSLVSSDQPQHF. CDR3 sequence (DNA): TGTGCCAGCAGCTTAGTTTCTTCCGATCAGCCCCAGCATTTT.

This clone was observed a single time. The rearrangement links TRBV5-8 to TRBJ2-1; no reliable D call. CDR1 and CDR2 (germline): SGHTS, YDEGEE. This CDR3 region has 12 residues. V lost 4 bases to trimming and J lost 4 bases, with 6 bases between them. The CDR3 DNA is TGTGCCAGCAGCCCCTATTACAATGAGCAGTTCTTC. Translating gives CASSPYYNEQFF. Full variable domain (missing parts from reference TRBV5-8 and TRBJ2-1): EAGVTQSPTHLIKTRGQQATLRCSPISGHTSVYWYQQALGLGLQFLLWYDEGEERNRGNFPPRFSGRQFPNYSSELNVNALELEDSALYLCASSPYYNEQFFGPGTRLTVL.

The CDR3 DNA reads TGTGCCAGTAGTATCCTGGGCTCGAACACTGAAGCTTTCTTT. Protein: CASSILGSNTEAFF. The chain joins TRBV19 to TRBJ1-1; D is uncertain. V lost 3 bases and J lost 1, with 9 bases in between. The CDR3 totals 14 residues. Germline V CDR1 and CDR2: LNHDA, SQIVND (reference sequence).

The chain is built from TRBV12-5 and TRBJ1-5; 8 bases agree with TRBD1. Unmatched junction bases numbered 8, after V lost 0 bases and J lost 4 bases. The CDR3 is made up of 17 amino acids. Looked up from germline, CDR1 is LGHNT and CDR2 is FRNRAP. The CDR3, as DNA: TGTGCTAGTGGTTTGGTACTGGGACAGGAGAGAAATCAGCCCCAGCATTTT. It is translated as CASGLVLGQERNQPQHF. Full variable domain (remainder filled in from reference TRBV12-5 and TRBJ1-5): DARVTQTPRHKVTEMGQEVTMRCQPILGHNTVFWYRQTMMQGLELLAYFRNRAPLDDSGMPKDRFSAEMPDATLATLKIQPSEPRDSAVYFCASGLVLGQERNQPQHFGDGTRLSIL.

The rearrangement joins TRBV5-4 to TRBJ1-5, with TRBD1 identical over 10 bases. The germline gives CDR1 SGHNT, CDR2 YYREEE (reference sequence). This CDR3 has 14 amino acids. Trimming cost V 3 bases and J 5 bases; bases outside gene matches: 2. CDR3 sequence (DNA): TGTGCCAGCAGCTACGGACAGGGGGATCAGCCCCAGCATTTT. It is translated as CASSYGQGDQPQHF.

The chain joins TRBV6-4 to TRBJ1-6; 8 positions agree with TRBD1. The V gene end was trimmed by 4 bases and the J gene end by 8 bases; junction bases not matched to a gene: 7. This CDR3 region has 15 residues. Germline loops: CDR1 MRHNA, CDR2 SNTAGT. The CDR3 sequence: CASSASAGGHSPLHF. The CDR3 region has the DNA TGTGCCAGCAGTGCCTCCGCAGGGGGCCATTCACCCCTCCACTTT.

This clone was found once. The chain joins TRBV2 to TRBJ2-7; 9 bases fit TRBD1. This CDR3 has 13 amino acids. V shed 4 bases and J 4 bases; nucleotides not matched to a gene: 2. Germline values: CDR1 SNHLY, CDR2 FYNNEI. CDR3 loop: CASSGDRVYEQYF. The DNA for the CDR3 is TGTGCCAGCAGTGGGGACAGGGTTTACGAGCAGTACTTC.

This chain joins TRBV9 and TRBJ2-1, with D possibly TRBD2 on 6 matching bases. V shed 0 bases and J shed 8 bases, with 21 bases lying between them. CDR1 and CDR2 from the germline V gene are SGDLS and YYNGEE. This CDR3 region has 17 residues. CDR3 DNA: TGTGCCAGCAGCGTAGTAGATCGTGGGGGGAGGTCGGATGAGCAGTTCTTC. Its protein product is CASSVVDRGGRSDEQFF.

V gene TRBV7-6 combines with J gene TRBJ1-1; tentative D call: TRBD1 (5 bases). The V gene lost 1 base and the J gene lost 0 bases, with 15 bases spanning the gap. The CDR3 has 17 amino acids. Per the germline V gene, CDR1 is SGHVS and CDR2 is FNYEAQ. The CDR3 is CASSLVGQGVMNTEAFF. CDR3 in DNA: TGTGCCAGCAGCTTAGTGGGCCAGGGTGTTATGAACACTGAAGCTTTCTTT.

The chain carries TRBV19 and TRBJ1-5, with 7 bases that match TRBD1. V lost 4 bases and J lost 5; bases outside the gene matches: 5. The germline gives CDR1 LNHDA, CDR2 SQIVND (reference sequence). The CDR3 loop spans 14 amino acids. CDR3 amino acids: CASSTTGTDQPQHF. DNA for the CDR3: TGTGCCAGTAGTACCACCGGGACAGATCAGCCCCAGCATTTT.